This is a list of T cell receptor beta chains from one sample in a study of T cell changes during pregnancy in multiple sclerosis. The protocol was immunoSEQ multiplex PCR, while the TCRdb copy is restricted to in-frame clones and leaves out a portion. The sample shows around 57,000 clones, 85% to 90% of them seen only once. Specimen: peripheral blood, collected in the first trimester of pregnancy. All receptors come from a female donor in good health, enrolled as a control in a pregnancy study. Both conserved end residues are part of each CDR3. Fields, in order: clone size, D gene, V gene, J gene, CDR3 protein, CDR3 DNA. A D gene is named only where the DNA matches it firmly. Clone size is given for some rows only: seen once, a few or many times, or a class if the clone is expanded.

>few|NA|TRBV9|TRBJ1-1
CASSVDPGYNTEAFF
TGTGCCAGCAGCGTAGACCCAGGGTATAACACTGAAGCTTTCTTT
>once|NA|TRBV27|TRBJ2-7
CASSLVPSAYEQYF
TGTGCCAGCAGTTTGGTCCCGAGCGCCTACGAGCAGTACTTC
>once|NA|TRBV27|TRBJ1-1
CASSPFQVGGTEAFF
TGTGCCAGCAGCCCCTTCCAAGTGGGGGGCACTGAAGCTTTCTTT
>NA|TRBD1|TRBV30|TRBJ1-5
CAWSGTVSNQPQHF
TGTGCCTGGAGCGGGACAGTTAGCAATCAGCCCCAGCATTTT
>NA|NA|TRBV5-4|TRBJ2-1
CASSSGYNEQFF
TGTGCCAGCAGCTCCGGGTACAATGAGCAGTTCTTC
>NA|NA|TRBV7-9|TRBJ2-7
CASSLADTYEQYF
TGTGCCAGCAGCTTGGCGGATACCTACGAGCAGTACTTC
>once|NA|TRBV6-5|TRBJ1-1
CASSYTVTANTEAFF
TGTGCCAGCAGTTACACAGTGACAGCGAACACTGAAGCTTTCTTT
>NA|NA|TRBV7-2|TRBJ2-7
CASSLGVYEQYF
TGTGCCAGCAGCTTAGGAGTTTACGAGCAGTACTTC
>NA|TRBD2|TRBV7-2|TRBJ2-1
CASSFTSGGGNEQFF
TGTGCCAGCAGCTTTACTAGCGGGGGGGGGAATGAGCAGTTCTTC
>NA|TRBD1|TRBV19|TRBJ2-3
CASSFDRGSTDTQYF
TGTGCCAGTAGTTTCGACAGGGGAAGCACAGATACGCAGTATTTT
>few|TRBD1|TRBV2|TRBJ2-2
CASSGVQGASGELFF
TGTGCCAGCAGTGGCGTCCAGGGGGCGTCCGGGGAGCTGTTTTTT
>NA|NA|TRBV7-9|TRBJ1-5
CASSPRVGPVEPQHF
TGTGCCAGCAGCCCCAGGGTGGGTCCGGTGGAGCCCCAGCATTTT
>NA|NA|TRBV9|TRBJ2-7
CASSVGQRYEQYF
TGTGCCAGCAGCGTAGGTCAGAGGTACGAGCAGTACTTC
>NA|TRBD1|TRBV11-3|TRBJ1-2
CASSLGVYYGQGIDYGYTF
TGTGCCAGCAGCTTAGGCGTTTATTACGGACAGGGCATCGACTATGGCTACACCTTC
>NA|NA|TRBV13|TRBJ1-1
CASSLDPRQRHEAFF
TGTGCCAGCAGCTTAGATCCTAGGCAGCGCCACGAAGCTTTCTTT
>once|TRBD2|TRBV7-8|TRBJ2-7
CASSLDRLAREQYF
TGTGCCAGCAGCTTAGATAGACTAGCGCGCGAGCAGTACTTC
>NA|NA|TRBV5-1|TRBJ1-1
CASSWAGQGGTEAFF
TGCGCCAGCAGCTGGGCAGGGCAGGGTGGCACTGAAGCTTTCTTT
>NA|TRBD2|TRBV6-4|TRBJ2-1
CASGQTSGNNEQFF
TGTGCCAGCGGCCAGACTAGCGGAAACAATGAGCAGTTCTTC
>once|NA|TRBV30|TRBJ1-6
CAWSVLAGRSPLHF
TGTGCCTGGAGTGTTCTTGCGGGCCGCTCACCCCTCCACTTT
>NA|NA|TRBV4-2|TRBJ1-4
CASSHEGGEKLFF
TGTGCCAGCAGCCATGAGGGTGGAGAAAAACTGTTTTTT
>NA|TRBD1|TRBV13|TRBJ2-7
CASSPWDRGYEQYF
TGTGCCAGCAGCCCCTGGGACAGGGGCTACGAGCAGTACTTC
>NA|NA|TRBV18|TRBJ2-7
CASSPDGQKSYEQYF
TGTGCCAGCTCACCCGATGGACAGAAGAGCTACGAGCAGTACTTC
>NA|TRBD1|TRBV5-6|TRBJ1-1
CASSGQGSSEAFF
TGTGCCAGCAGTGGACAGGGATCGTCTGAAGCTTTCTTT
>NA|NA|TRBV2|TRBJ1-1
CASSERWNTEAFF
TGTGCCAGCAGTGAGCGCTGGAACACTGAAGCTTTCTTT
>few|NA|TRBV5-5|TRBJ2-3
CASSLGASVGTQYF
TGTGCCAGCAGCTTGGGTGCCTCAGTTGGTACGCAGTATTTT
>once|NA|TRBV19|TRBJ1-5
CASRLSGLHKVGQPQHF
TGTGCCAGTAGACTAAGCGGGCTCCATAAGGTAGGTCAGCCCCAGCATTTT
>NA|NA|TRBV29-1|TRBJ2-1
CSVGSGGEQFF
TGCAGCGTTGGGTCCGGGGGTGAGCAGTTCTTC
>NA|NA|TRBV7-9|TRBJ2-7
CASSPGHGIYEQYF
TGTGCCAGCAGCCCGGGACACGGGATCTACGAGCAGTACTTC
>NA|TRBD1|TRBV6-4|TRBJ2-2
CASSVNRGSTGELFF
TGTGCCAGCAGTGTGAACAGGGGCTCGACCGGGGAGCTGTTTTTT
>few|NA|TRBV7-9|TRBJ1-6
CASSPRGSNSPLHF
TGTGCCAGCAGCCCTAGGGGTAGCAATTCACCCCTCCACTTT
>NA|NA|TRBV4-2|TRBJ2-3
CASSQGSDTQYF
TGTGCCAGCAGCCAAGGTTCTGATACGCAGTATTTT
>NA|TRBD1|TRBV9|TRBJ2-2
CASSATTGGAYGELFF
TGTGCCAGCAGCGCCACGACAGGGGGCGCTTACGGGGAGCTGTTTTTT
>NA|NA|TRBV2|TRBJ2-3
CASSVGHSTDTQYF
TGTGCCAGCAGTGTGGGGCACTCCACAGATACGCAGTATTTT
>NA|NA|TRBV27|TRBJ1-3
CASSLRAGNTIYF
TGTGCCAGCAGTTTACGAGCTGGAAACACCATATATTTT
>NA|NA|TRBV10-3|TRBJ1-2
CAISEARGHNYGYTF
TGTGCCATCAGTGAGGCCAGGGGACATAACTATGGCTACACCTTC
>NA|NA|TRBV11-2|TRBJ2-7
CASSVQGNYYEQYF
TGTGCCAGCAGCGTCCAGGGGAACTATTACGAGCAGTACTTC
>NA|TRBD1|TRBV11-2|TRBJ2-2
CASSLRGPLPGELFF
TGTGCCAGCAGCTTAAGGGGGCCTCTGCCCGGGGAGCTGTTTTTT
>NA|NA|TRBV5-4|TRBJ1-1
CASSDRMNTEAFF
TGTGCCAGCAGCGACAGAATGAACACTGAAGCTTTCTTT
>few|TRBD1|TRBV30|TRBJ1-1
CAWGQARTEAFF
TGTGCCTGGGGACAGGCACGGACTGAAGCTTTCTTT
>NA|NA|TRBV5-8|TRBJ2-3
CASRTLATPDTQYF
TGTGCCAGCAGGACGCTAGCTACCCCAGATACGCAGTATTTT
>NA|NA|TRBV4-1|TRBJ1-4
CASSPRDTLGTNEKLFF
TGCGCCAGCAGCCCAAGGGACACGCTAGGGACTAATGAAAAACTGTTTTTT
>once|NA|TRBV7-9|TRBJ1-6
CASSPGQGTNSPLHF
TGTGCCAGCAGCCCAGGGCAGGGAACGAATTCACCCCTCCACTTT
>NA|NA|TRBV5-1|TRBJ2-2
CASSESGESGELFF
TGCGCCAGCAGCGAATCGGGGGAATCCGGGGAGCTGTTTTTT
>NA|NA|TRBV4-3|TRBJ2-7
CASSQAFVVGYEQYF
TGCGCCAGCAGCCAAGCTTTTGTTGTCGGCTACGAGCAGTACTTC
>NA|NA|TRBV30|TRBJ1-5
CALQGKGQPQHF
TGTGCCCTCCAGGGAAAGGGTCAGCCCCAGCATTTT
>NA|NA|TRBV9|TRBJ2-7
CASSVQGRKNSYEQYF
TGTGCCAGCAGCGTACAGGGTCGCAAAAACTCCTACGAGCAGTACTTC
>once|TRBD1|TRBV30|TRBJ2-7
CAWDRDRGSHEQYF
TGTGCCTGGGACCGGGACAGGGGCTCTCACGAGCAGTACTTC
>NA|TRBD1|TRBV19|TRBJ1-5
CASSNDRGNQPQHF
TGTGCCAGTAGCAACGACAGGGGCAATCAGCCCCAGCATTTT
>NA|NA|TRBV19|TRBJ1-5
CASSRGNSNQPQHF
TGTGCCAGTAGTAGAGGCAATAGCAATCAGCCCCAGCATTTT
>NA|TRBD1|TRBV25-1|TRBJ2-7
CASSRTGIYEQYF
TGTGCCAGCTCGAGGACAGGAATCTACGAGCAGTACTTC
>NA|TRBD2|TRBV11-2|TRBJ2-5
CASSLGGSGVETQYF
TGTGCCAGCAGCTTAGGTGGTAGCGGGGTTGAGACCCAGTACTTC
>NA|TRBD2|TRBV25-1|TRBJ2-3
CASSALLAGSDTQYF
TGTGCCAGCAGTGCCTTACTAGCGGGGTCAGATACGCAGTATTTT
>NA|NA|TRBV7-3|TRBJ2-7
CASSDRNSYEQYF
TGTGCCAGCAGCGACAGGAACTCCTACGAGCAGTACTTC
>NA|NA|TRBV6-5|TRBJ2-7
CASSYSRVNSYEQYF
TGTGCCAGCAGTTACTCGAGGGTGAACTCCTACGAGCAGTACTTC
>once|TRBD1|TRBV27|TRBJ2-1
CASSLSPGQPYSGEQFF
TGTGCCAGCAGTTTATCCCCGGGACAGCCCTATTCGGGTGAGCAGTTCTTC
>NA|NA|TRBV18|TRBJ1-2
CASSPAKKTGLWGGYTF
TGTGCCAGCTCACCAGCAAAAAAAACAGGGTTGTGGGGTGGCTACACCTTC
>NA|TRBD2|TRBV6-6|TRBJ2-5
CASSSAGEPTTQYF
TGTGCCAGCAGTTCCGCGGGGGAACCCACGACCCAGTACTTC